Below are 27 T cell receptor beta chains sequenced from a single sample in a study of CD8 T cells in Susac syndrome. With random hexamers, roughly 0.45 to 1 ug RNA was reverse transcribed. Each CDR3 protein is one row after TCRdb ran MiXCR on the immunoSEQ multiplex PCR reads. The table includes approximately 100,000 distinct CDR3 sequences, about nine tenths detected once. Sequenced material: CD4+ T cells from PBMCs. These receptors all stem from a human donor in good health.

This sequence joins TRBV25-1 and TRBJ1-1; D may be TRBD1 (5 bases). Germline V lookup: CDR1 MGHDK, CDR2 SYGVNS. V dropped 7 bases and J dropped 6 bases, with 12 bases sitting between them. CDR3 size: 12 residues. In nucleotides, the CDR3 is TGTGCCAGCACAGGGTCTATCCCTGAAGCTTTCTTT. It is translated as CASTGSIPEAFF.

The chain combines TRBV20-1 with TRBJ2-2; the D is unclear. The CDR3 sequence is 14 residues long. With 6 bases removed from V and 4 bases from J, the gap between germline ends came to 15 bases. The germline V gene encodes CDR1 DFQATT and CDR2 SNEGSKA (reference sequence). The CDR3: CSAGDRRSTGELFF. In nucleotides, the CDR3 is TGCAGTGCCGGAGATCGGCGAAGCACCGGGGAGCTGTTTTTT.

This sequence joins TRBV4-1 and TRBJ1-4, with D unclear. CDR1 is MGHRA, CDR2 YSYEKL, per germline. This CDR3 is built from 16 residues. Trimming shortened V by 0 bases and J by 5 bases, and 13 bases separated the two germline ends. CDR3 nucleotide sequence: TGCGCCAGCAGCCAAGATAGGACGCCCCGAAATGAAAAACTGTTTTTT. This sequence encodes CASSQDRTPRNEKLFF.

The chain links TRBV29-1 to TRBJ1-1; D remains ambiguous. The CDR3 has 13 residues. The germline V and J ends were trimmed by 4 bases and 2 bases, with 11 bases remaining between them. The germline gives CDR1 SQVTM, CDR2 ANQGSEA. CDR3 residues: CSVGSEKNTEAFF. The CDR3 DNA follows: TGCAGCGTTGGGTCAGAGAAAAACACTGAAGCTTTCTTT.

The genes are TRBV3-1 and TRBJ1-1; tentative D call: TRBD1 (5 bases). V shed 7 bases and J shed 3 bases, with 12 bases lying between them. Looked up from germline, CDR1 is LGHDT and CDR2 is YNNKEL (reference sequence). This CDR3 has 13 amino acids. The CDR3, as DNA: TGTGCCAGCAAAAGCGGGGGGGACACTGAAGCTTTCTTT. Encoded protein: CASKSGGDTEAFF.

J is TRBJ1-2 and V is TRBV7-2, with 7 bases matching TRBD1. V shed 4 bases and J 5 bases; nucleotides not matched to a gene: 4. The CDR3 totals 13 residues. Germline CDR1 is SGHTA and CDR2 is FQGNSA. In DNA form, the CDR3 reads TGTGCCAGCAGCTCCGACAGGGTGTATGGCTACACCTTC. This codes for CASSSDRVYGYTF.

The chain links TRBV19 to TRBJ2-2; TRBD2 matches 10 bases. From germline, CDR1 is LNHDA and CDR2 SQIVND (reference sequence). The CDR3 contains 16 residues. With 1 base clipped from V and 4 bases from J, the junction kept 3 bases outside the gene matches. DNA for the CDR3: TGTGCCAGTAGTATAGGAACTAGCGGGGTCACCGGGGAGCTGTTTTTT. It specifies CASSIGTSGVTGELFF.

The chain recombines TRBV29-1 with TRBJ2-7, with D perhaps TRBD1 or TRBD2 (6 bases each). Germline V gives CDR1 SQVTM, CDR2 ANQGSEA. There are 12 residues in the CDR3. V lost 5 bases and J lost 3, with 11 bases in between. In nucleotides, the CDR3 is TGCAGCGTTAGGGGGGTTGACTACGAGCAGTACTTC. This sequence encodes CSVRGVDYEQYF.

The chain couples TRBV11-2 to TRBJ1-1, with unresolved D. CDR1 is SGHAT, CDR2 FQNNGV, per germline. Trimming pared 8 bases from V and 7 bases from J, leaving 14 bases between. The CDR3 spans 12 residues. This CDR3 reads CASSLFGVEAFF. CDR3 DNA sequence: TGTGCCAGCTCTCTATTTGGTGTTGAAGCTTTCTTT.

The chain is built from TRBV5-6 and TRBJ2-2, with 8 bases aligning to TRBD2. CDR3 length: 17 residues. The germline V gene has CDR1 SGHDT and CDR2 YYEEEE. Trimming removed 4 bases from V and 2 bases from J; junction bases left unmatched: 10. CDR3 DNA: TGTGCCAGCAGCCGCACGGCTAGCGGGCTAAACACCGGGGAGCTGTTTTTT. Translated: CASSRTASGLNTGELFF.

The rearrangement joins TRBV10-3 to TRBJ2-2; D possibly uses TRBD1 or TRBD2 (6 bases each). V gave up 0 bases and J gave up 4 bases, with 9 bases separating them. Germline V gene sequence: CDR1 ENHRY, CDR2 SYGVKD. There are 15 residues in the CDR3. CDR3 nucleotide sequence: TGTGCCATCAGTGAGTCAGGGGGGACCACCGGGGAGCTGTTTTTT. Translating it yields CAISESGGTTGELFF.

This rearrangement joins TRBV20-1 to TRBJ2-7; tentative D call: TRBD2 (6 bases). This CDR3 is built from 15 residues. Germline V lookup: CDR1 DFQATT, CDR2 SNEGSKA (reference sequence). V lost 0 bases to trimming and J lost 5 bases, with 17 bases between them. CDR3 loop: CSARDRTGVYHEQYF. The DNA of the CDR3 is TGCAGTGCTAGAGATAGGACGGGAGTCTACCACGAGCAGTACTTC.

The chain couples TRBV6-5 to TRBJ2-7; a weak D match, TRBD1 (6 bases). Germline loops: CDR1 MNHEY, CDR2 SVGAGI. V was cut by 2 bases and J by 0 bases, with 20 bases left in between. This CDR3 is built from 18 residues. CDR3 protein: CASSYIQGASLGSYEQYF. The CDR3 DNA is TGTGCCAGCAGTTACATACAGGGCGCTTCGCTGGGCTCCTACGAGCAGTACTTC.

CDR3 amino acids: CASSWGGLAGGYAPYEQYF. As DNA, the CDR3 is TGTGCCAGCAGTTGGGGGGGGTTGGCAGGGGGCTACGCACCCTACGAGCAGTACTTC. The chain employs TRBV27 and TRBJ2-7, with TRBD1 as a possible D gene (8 bases). Germline V gene data show CDR1 as MNHEY and CDR2 as SMNVEV (reference sequence). The V and J ends lost 4 bases and 2 bases respectively, with 27 bases between them. CDR3 size: 19 residues.

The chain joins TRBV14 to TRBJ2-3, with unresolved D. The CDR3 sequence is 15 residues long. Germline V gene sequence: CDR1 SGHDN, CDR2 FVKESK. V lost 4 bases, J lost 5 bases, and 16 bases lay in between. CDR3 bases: TGTGCCAGCAGCCTGCTTGCTTTTGTAGAAGATACGCAGTATTTT. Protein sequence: CASSLLAFVEDTQYF.

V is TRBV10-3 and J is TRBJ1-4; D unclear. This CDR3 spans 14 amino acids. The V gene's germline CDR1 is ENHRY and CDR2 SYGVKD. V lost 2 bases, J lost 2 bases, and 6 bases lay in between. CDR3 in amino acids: CAISETVTNEKLFF. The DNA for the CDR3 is TGTGCCATCAGTGAGACAGTTACTAATGAAAAACTGTTTTTT.

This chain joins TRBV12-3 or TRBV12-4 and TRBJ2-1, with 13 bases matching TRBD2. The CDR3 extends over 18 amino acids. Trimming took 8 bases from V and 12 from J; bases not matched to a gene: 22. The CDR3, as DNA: TGTGCCAGCGCCCTGGGCTGGACTAGCGGGAGTCTCGCCACGGGGCAGTTCTTC. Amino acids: CASALGWTSGSLATGQFF.

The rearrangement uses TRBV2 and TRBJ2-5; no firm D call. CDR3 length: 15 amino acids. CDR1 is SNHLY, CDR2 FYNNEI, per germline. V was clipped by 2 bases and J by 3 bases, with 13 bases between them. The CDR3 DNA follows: TGTGCCAGCAGTGAACGAGGAATCCGAAAAGAGACCCAGTACTTC. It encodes CASSERGIRKETQYF.

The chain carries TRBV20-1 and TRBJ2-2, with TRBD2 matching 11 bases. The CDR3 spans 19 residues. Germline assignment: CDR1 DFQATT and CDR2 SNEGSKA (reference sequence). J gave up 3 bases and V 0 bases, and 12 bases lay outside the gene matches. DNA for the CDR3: TGCAGTGCTAGAGATCACTTATTAGCGGGAGGGTCGCACACCGGGGAGCTGTTTTTT. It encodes CSARDHLLAGGSHTGELFF.

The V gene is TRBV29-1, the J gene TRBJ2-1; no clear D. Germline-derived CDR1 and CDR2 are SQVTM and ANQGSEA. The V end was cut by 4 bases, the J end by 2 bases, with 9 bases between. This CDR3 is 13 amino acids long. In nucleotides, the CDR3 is TGCAGCGTTGTGCTAGGGACCTACAATGAGCAGTTCTTC. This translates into CSVVLGTYNEQFF.

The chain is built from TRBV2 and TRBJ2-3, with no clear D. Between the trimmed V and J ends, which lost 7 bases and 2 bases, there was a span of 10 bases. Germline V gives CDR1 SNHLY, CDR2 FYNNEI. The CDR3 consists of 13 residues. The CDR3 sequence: CASTLWITDTQYF. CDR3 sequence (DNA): TGTGCCAGCACCCTCTGGATCACAGATACGCAGTATTTT.

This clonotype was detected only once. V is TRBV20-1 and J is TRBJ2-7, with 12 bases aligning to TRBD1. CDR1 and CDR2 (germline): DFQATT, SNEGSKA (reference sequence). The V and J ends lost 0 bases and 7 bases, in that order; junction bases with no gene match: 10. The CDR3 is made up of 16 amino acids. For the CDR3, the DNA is TGCAGTGCTAGAGACCTAGGGACAGGGGGCCGTCGAGAGCAGTACTTC. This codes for CSARDLGTGGRREQYF.

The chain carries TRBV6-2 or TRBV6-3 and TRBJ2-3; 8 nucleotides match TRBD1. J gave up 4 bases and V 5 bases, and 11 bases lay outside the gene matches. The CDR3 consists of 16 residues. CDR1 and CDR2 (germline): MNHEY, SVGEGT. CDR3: CASSRTNRGFADTQYF. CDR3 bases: TGTGCCAGCAGTCGTACCAACAGGGGGTTCGCAGATACGCAGTATTTT.

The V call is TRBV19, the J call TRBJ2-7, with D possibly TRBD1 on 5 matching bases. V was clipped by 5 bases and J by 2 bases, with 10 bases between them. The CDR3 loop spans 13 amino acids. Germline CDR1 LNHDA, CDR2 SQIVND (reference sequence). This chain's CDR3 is CASSSQVPYEQYF. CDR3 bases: TGTGCCAGTAGTTCACAGGTACCCTACGAGCAGTACTTC.

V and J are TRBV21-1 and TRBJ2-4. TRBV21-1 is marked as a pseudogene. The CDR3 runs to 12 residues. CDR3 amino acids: CASSKGRNIQYF. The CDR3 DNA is TGTGCCAGCAGCAAAGGTAGAAACATTCAGTACTTC.

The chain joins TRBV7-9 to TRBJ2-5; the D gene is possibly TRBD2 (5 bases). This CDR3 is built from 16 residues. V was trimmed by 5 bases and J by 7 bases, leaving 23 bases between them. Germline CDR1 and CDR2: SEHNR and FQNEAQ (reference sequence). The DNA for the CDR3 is TGTGCCAGCAGCCCTAGGGCCGGGATACCTTTCGGGACCCAGTACTTC. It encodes CASSPRAGIPFGTQYF. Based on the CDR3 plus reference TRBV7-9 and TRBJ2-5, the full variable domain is DTGVSQNPRHKITKRGQNVTFRCDPISEHNRLYWYRQTLGQGPEFLTYFQNEAQLEKSRLLSDRFSAERPKGSFSTLEIQRTEQGDSAMYLCASSPRAGIPFGTQYFGPGTRLLVL.

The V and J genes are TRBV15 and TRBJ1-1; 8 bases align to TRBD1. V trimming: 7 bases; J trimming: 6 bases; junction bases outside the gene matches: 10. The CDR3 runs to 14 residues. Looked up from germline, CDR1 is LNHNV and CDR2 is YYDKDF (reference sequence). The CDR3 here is CATIYGQGSSEAFF. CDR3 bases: TGTGCCACCATCTACGGACAGGGATCATCTGAAGCTTTCTTT. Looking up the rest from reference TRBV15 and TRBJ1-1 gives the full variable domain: DAMVIQNPRYQVTQFGKPVTLSCSQTLNHNVMYWYQQKSSQAPKLLFHYYDKDFNNEADTPDNFQSRRPNTSFCFLDIRSPGLGDTAMYLCATIYGQGSSEAFFGQGTRLTVV.